A single T cell receptor (beta chain) is shown here with its context. Participants had their cohort set by participant-reported clinical history. This specimen belongs to a study of blood T cell repertoires in COVID-19. Overall study context: The United States, Italy and Spain provided the acute and convalescent COVID-19 samples. PBMCs, B-cell-depleted T cells, or T cells were the source of the cDNA or gDNA that made up the material.

As originally analysed: The assay estimated nucleated cells by amplifying reference gene primers. TCRdb's table, derived via immunoSEQ multiplex PCR, lists solely in-frame clones and lacks some. The DNA was the basis for D and trimming; V, J and clone size are from that table. The top ten clones hold almost 2% of a sample with about 480,000 clones, roughly nine tenths of them seen once. Trimming left V 0 bases short and J 5 bases short, with 11 bases between. This CDR3 is 15 amino acids long. Germline CDR1 reads MNHEY; CDR2 reads SVGAGI. The chain has TRBV6-5 and TRBJ1-5; possibly TRBD1 for D (5 bases). Sequencing input: PBMCs or T cells enriched from blood (not recorded which). This TCR came from a woman under 30 with acute COVID-19. The CDR3 region has the DNA TGTGCCAGCAGTTACTCGAGAGACAGAGATCAGCCCCAGCATTTT. Translating it yields CASSYSRDRDQPQHF.